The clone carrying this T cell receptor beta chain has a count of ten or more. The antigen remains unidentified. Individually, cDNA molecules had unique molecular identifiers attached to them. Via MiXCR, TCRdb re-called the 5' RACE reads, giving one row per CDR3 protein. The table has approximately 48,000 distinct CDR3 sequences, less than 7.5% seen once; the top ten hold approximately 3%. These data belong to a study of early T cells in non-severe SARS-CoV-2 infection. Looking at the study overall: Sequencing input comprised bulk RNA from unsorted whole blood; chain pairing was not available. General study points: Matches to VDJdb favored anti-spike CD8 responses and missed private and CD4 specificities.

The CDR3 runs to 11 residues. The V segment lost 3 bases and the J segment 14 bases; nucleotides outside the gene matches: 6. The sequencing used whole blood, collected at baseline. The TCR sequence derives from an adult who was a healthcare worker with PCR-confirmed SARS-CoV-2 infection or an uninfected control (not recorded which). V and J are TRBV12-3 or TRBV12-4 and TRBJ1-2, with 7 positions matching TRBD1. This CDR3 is CASSFTGVYTF. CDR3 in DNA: TGTGCCAGCAGTTTTACAGGGGTGTATACCTTC.